The 26 T cell receptor beta chains listed next were all sequenced from one sample in a study of blood T cell repertoires in COVID-19. Assay used: immunoSEQ multiplex PCR; TCRdb lists only in-frame clones, some missing. The table shows over 150,000 clones, with approximately 85% occurring only once. The material sequenced was peripheral blood. The receptors come from a man aged 55-75 years with COVID-19, enrolled during active disease.

The chain couples TRBV7-2 to TRBJ2-3; D call uncertain. V was trimmed by 1 base and J by 0 bases, leaving 8 bases between them. The CDR3 runs to 15 residues. The V gene's germline CDR1 is SGHTA and CDR2 FQGNSA. The CDR3 bases are TGTGCCAGCAGCTTAGGAGGTTTTAGCACAGATACGCAGTATTTT. Its translation is CASSLGGFSTDTQYF.

The chain uses TRBV6-6 and TRBJ2-7; D is unclear. CDR1 MNHNY and CDR2 SVGAGI come from the germline V gene (reference sequence). V was clipped by 2 bases and J by 3 bases, with 5 bases between them. This CDR3 region has 12 residues. CDR3 coding DNA: TGTGCCAGCAGTTACACAGACTACGAGCAGTACTTC. It codes for CASSYTDYEQYF.

This clone appeared once. The rearrangement uses TRBV25-1 and TRBJ1-2, with D hard to call. This CDR3 is 13 amino acids long. Germline V gene sequence: CDR1 MGHDK, CDR2 SYGVNS. The V end was cut by 4 bases, the J end by 3 bases, with 9 bases between. CDR3 loop: CASSAWADYGYTF. The CDR3, as DNA: TGTGCCAGCAGTGCTTGGGCAGACTATGGCTACACCTTC.

V gene TRBV7-8 combines with J gene TRBJ1-2; D not resolved. The germline V gene has CDR1 SGHVS and CDR2 FQNEAQ. Trimming took 0 bases from V and 0 from J, leaving 14 bases between them. CDR3 length equals 17 residues. CDR3 protein: CASSLARAEAPNYGYTF. The CDR3 DNA follows: TGTGCCAGCAGCTTAGCGCGTGCGGAGGCGCCTAACTATGGCTACACCTTC. The whole variable domain, remainder taken from reference TRBV7-8 and TRBJ1-2, is GAGVSQSPRYKVAKRGQDVALRCDPISGHVSLFWYQQALGQGPEFLTYFQNEAQLDKSGLPSDRFFAERPEGSVSTLKIQRTQQEDSAVYLCASSLARAEAPNYGYTFGSGTRLTVV.

The CDR3 sequence is CARDYYGYTF. CDR3 coding DNA: TGTGCCCGAGACTACTATGGCTACACCTTC. This chain links TRBV30 with TRBJ1-2; D gene unclear. This CDR3 has 10 amino acids. Trimming took off 8 bases at V and 3 bases at J, with 7 bases between the two ends. Germline lookup yields CDR1 GTSNPN and CDR2 SVGIG (reference sequence).

The CDR3 DNA reads as TGTGCCAGCAGAACGAGCTCCTATAATTCACCCCTCCACTTT. This gives the protein CASRTSSYNSPLHF. The chain combines TRBV6-5 with TRBJ1-6; no clear D gene. The CDR3 is 14 residues long. Trimming removed 6 bases from V and 0 bases from J, with 6 bases in between. Germline assignment: CDR1 MNHEY and CDR2 SVGAGI.

V is TRBV29-1 and J is TRBJ1-1, with 10 bases aligning to TRBD1. This CDR3 has 15 residues. The germline V gene has CDR1 SQVTM and CDR2 ANQGSEA. The trim removed 6 bases at V and 3 bases at J, leaving 10 bases unmatched. This CDR3 is CSVGTGARGDTEAFF. DNA for the CDR3: TGCAGCGTAGGGACAGGGGCAAGGGGGGACACTGAAGCTTTCTTT.

The rearrangement links TRBV28 to TRBJ2-7; 7 nucleotides line up with TRBD2. The CDR3 is 18 amino acids. The junction had 23 bases not matched to a gene; V was cut back by 6 bases and J by 6 bases. Germline loops: CDR1 MDHEN, CDR2 SYDVKM. CDR3 amino acids: CASSSLYRPPGRVSEQYF. The CDR3 DNA reads TGTGCCAGCAGCAGTTTATATCGTCCCCCAGGGAGGGTTTCCGAGCAGTACTTC.

This clone is a singleton in its sample. This rearrangement joins TRBV5-6 to TRBJ1-5; TRBD1 might be the D (5 bases). This CDR3 comprises 15 residues. CDR1 is SGHDT and CDR2 is YYEEEE in the germline V gene. V lost 3 bases and J 9 bases, leaving 19 bases between the germline ends. CDR3: CASSWGRGRLGPQHF. As DNA, the CDR3 is TGTGCCAGCAGCTGGGGGAGGGGCCGGCTAGGGCCCCAGCATTTT. Full variable domain (remainder filled in from reference TRBV5-6 and TRBJ1-5): DAGVTQSPTHLIKTRGQQVTLRCSPKSGHDTVSWYQQALGQGPQFIFQYYEEEERQRGNFPDRFSGHQFPNYSSELNVNALLLGDSALYLCASSWGRGRLGPQHFGDGTRLSIL.

The rearrangement uses TRBV29-1 and TRBJ2-1; TRBD2 might be the D (5 bases). V was trimmed by 6 bases and J by 7 bases, leaving 13 bases between them. Per the germline V gene, CDR1 is SQVTM and CDR2 is ANQGSEA. CDR3 length equals 12 residues. CDR3 sequence: CSVGRDLNEQFF. Here the CDR3 DNA reads TGCAGCGTGGGCCGGGATCTTAATGAGCAGTTCTTC.

The chain employs TRBV9 and TRBJ2-7; D possibly corresponds to TRBD1 (6 bases). CDR1 SGDLS and CDR2 YYNGEE come from the germline V gene. Trimming pared 7 bases from V and 1 base from J, leaving 12 bases between. The CDR3 loop spans 13 amino acids. CDR3 in DNA: TGTGCCAGCTTTGGACAGTTATCCTACGAGCAGTACTTC. Its protein is CASFGQLSYEQYF.

The CDR3 here is CASSTTGTGTSYEQYF. DNA for the CDR3: TGTGCCAGTAGTACCACCGGGACAGGGACCTCCTACGAGCAGTACTTC. V and J are TRBV19 and TRBJ2-7, with TRBD1 matching 9 bases. This CDR3 has 16 amino acids. J lost 0 bases, V lost 4 bases, and 7 bases had no gene match. Germline V gene data show CDR1 as LNHDA and CDR2 as SQIVND (reference sequence).

The V gene is TRBV14, the J gene TRBJ2-3, with D tentatively TRBD2 (5 bases). Trimming shortened V by 4 bases and J by 1 base, and 15 bases separated the two germline ends. CDR1 is SGHDN, CDR2 FVKESK, per germline. The CDR3 sequence is 16 residues long. The CDR3 DNA reads TGTGCCAGCAGCCCCATCTGGGAGCCGGGCACAGATACGCAGTATTTT. As protein: CASSPIWEPGTDTQYF.

This chain connects TRBV11-2 to TRBJ2-5, with D unresolved. V lost 0 bases to trimming and J lost 2 bases, with 10 bases between them. Germline loops: CDR1 SGHAT, CDR2 FQNNGV. This CDR3 has 15 residues. In DNA form, the CDR3 reads TGTGCCAGCAGCTTAGATTTCGGCAGGCAAGAGACCCAGTACTTC. This codes for CASSLDFGRQETQYF.

In its sample, this clone was seen once. The gene calls are TRBV19 and TRBJ2-1; 12 nucleotides line up with TRBD2. The CDR3 extends over 18 amino acids. In germline, CDR1 is LNHDA, CDR2 SQIVND (reference sequence). Trimming at V came to 2 bases and at J to 0 bases, leaving 5 bases not matched to a gene. DNA for the CDR3: TGTGCCAGTAGTATAAGGCTAGCGGGAGGGAGCTCCTACAATGAGCAGTTCTTC. Translated: CASSIRLAGGSSYNEQFF. The full variable domain, its missing parts supplied by reference TRBV19 and TRBJ2-1, is DGGITQSPKYLFRKEGQNVTLSCEQNLNHDAMYWYRQDPGQGLRLIYYSQIVNDFQKGDIAEGYSVSREKKESFPLTVTSAQKNPTAFYLCASSIRLAGGSSYNEQFFGPGTRLTVL.

The CDR3 nucleotides are TGTGCCAGCTCAGAAACGACAGGGAGCGAGACCCAGTACTTC. Residues: CASSETTGSETQYF. The chain has TRBV18 and TRBJ2-5, with 7 bases matching TRBD1. The CDR3 runs 14 residues. V lost 5 bases, J lost 5 bases, and 8 bases stayed unmatched. Germline CDR1 is KGHSH and CDR2 is LQKENI.

The V call is TRBV5-1, the J call TRBJ1-6, with D maybe TRBD1 (6 bases). This CDR3 has 17 amino acids. V lost 0 bases, J lost 1 base, and 11 bases lay in between. The germline V gene encodes CDR1 SGHRS and CDR2 YFSETQ. Written as DNA, the CDR3 is TGCGCCAGCAGCTTGGAGACAGGCAGATCCTATAATTCACCCCTCCACTTT. Residues: CASSLETGRSYNSPLHF.

This clone appeared a single time. This chain joins TRBV11-3 and TRBJ2-3, with a possible D match to TRBD1 (5 bases). V gave up 10 bases and J gave up 6 bases, with 17 bases separating them. Germline loops: CDR1 SGHNT, CDR2 YENEEA. The CDR3 runs 13 residues. CDR3 nucleotides: TGTGCCATCCGACAGTCCCTAGGGGATACGCAGTATTTT. Its protein product is CAIRQSLGDTQYF.

V usage is TRBV6-5 and J usage is TRBJ1-3, with D possibly TRBD1 on 5 matching bases. The CDR3 loop spans 13 amino acids. Trimming pared 4 bases from V and 4 bases from J, leaving 8 bases between. Germline loops: CDR1 MNHEY, CDR2 SVGAGI. In DNA form, the CDR3 reads TGTGCCAGCAGTTCTCGACAGGGAAACACCATATATTTT. As protein: CASSSRQGNTIYF.

About this clone itself: Germline is not matched at one junction end, which may reflect a read error. This chain uses TRBV6-2 or TRBV6-3 with TRBJ2-1, with D possibly TRBD2 on 5 matching bases. This CDR3 is 14 amino acids long. Germline-derived CDR1 and CDR2 are MNHEY and SVGEGT. CDR3 region: CASSGLPTYSEQFF. Here the CDR3 DNA reads TGTGCCAGCAGCGGACTTCCCACCTACAGTGAGCAGTTCTTC.

The chain joins TRBV5-4 to TRBJ2-2; 8 bases line up with TRBD2. Losses at the gene ends were 2 bases for V and 14 bases for J; bases not matched to a gene: 20. The CDR3 extends over 17 amino acids. The germline V gene has CDR1 SGHNT and CDR2 YYREEE (reference sequence). The CDR3 loop is CASSLLNSGESGGALFF. Written as DNA, the CDR3 is TGTGCCAGCAGCTTATTAAACAGCGGCGAATCGGGGGGGGCACTGTTTTTT.

V usage is TRBV6-5 and J usage is TRBJ1-3, with D hard to call. The V and J ends lost 2 bases and 0 bases respectively, with 8 bases between them. The CDR3 loop spans 15 amino acids. Germline CDR1 reads MNHEY; CDR2 reads SVGAGI. CDR3: CASSYITASGNTIYF. CDR3 nucleotides: TGTGCCAGCAGTTACATAACAGCCTCTGGAAACACCATATATTTT.

The chain combines TRBV7-9 with TRBJ1-2; D uncertain. Trimming cost V 1 base and J 10 bases, with 10 bases left between them. In germline, CDR1 is SEHNR, CDR2 FQNEAQ (reference sequence). The CDR3 contains 12 residues. CDR3 in amino acids: CASSLDSSDYTF. CDR3 nucleotides: TGTGCCAGCAGCTTAGACTCTAGTGACTACACCTTC.

The chain carries TRBV6-5 and TRBJ2-1; 7 bases line up with TRBD2. V gave up 6 bases and J gave up 0 bases; unmatched junction bases: 5. This CDR3 has 15 residues. CDR1 and CDR2 from the germline V gene are MNHEY and SVGAGI. In DNA form, the CDR3 reads TGTGCCAGCAGCCCGCGGGGGAGCTCCTACAATGAGCAGTTCTTC. The encoded protein is CASSPRGSSYNEQFF.

J is TRBJ1-1 and V is TRBV28, with D perhaps TRBD1 (5 bases). V was cut by 7 bases and J by 1 base, with 16 bases left in between. Germline CDR1 is MDHEN and CDR2 is SYDVKM. CDR3 length: 15 amino acids. CDR3 residues: CASTEGERTNTEAFF. CDR3 sequence (DNA): TGTGCCAGCACCGAAGGGGAACGGACGAACACTGAAGCTTTCTTT.

On this clone: The same CDR3 is also encoded by other DNA sequences in this sample. J is TRBJ1-1 and V is TRBV10-3, with D tentatively TRBD1 (6 bases). The CDR3 length is 17 residues. V lost 0 bases and J lost 0, with 14 bases in between. CDR1 is ENHRY, CDR2 SYGVKD, per germline. The DNA of the CDR3 is TGTGCCATCAGTGAGTCGCCAGGGGCGGGGGTGAACACTGAAGCTTTCTTT. Its protein is CAISESPGAGVNTEAFF.